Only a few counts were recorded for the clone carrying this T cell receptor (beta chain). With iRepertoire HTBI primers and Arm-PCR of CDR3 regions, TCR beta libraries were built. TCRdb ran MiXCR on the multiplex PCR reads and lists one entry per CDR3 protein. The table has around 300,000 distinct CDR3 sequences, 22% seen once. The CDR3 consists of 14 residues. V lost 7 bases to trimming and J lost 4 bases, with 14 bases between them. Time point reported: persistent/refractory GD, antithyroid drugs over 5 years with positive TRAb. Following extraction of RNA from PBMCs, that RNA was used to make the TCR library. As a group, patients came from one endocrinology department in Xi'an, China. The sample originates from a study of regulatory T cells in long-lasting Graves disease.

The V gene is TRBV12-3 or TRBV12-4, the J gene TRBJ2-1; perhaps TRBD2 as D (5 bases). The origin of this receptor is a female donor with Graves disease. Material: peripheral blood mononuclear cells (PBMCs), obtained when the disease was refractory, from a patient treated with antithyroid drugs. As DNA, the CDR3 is TGTGCCAGCACTTCATCCTCGGGGTACAATGAGCAGTTCTTC. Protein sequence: CASTSSSGYNEQFF.